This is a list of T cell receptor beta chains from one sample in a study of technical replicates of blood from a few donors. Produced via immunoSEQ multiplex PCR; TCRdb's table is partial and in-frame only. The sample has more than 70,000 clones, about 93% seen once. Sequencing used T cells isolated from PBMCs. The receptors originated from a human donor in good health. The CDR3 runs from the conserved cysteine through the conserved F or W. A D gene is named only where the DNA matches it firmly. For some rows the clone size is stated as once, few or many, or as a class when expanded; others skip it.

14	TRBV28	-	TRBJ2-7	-	TGTGCCAGCAGTTTACGTGGCCAGGGCGACGAGCAGTACTTC	CASSLRGQGDEQYF
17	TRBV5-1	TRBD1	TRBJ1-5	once	TGCGCCAGCACCTGTCCGACCTCGGACAGGGGCAATCAGCCCCAGCATTTT	CASTCPTSDRGNQPQHF
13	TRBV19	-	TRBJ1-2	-	TGTGCCAGTAGTCCACAGGGAACGGGCGGCTACACCTTC	CASSPQGTGGYTF
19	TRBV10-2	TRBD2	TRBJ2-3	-	TGCGCCAGCAGTGAGGTCCTCGTTAGGACTAGCGAATACACAGATACGCAGTATTTT	CASSEVLVRTSEYTDTQYF
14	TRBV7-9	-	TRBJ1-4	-	TGTGCCAGCAGCACAACGGACAGCCTAGAAAAACTGTTTTTT	CASSTTDSLEKLFF
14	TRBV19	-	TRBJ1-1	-	TGTGCCAGTAGTATCAGGACAATAAACACTGAAGCTTTCTTT	CASSIRTINTEAFF
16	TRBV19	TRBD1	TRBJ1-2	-	TGTGCCAGTAGTCCTTTTAGGACAGGGGGCGGCAATGGCTACACCTTC	CASSPFRTGGGNGYTF
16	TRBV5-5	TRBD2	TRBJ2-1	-	TGTGCCAGCAGCTTGGGACTAGCGGGGGGGCTAAAATCCCAGTTCTTC	CASSLGLAGGLKSQFF
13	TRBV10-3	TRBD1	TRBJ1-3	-	TGTGCCATCGGAACAGGGGGAGGAAACACCATATATTTT	CAIGTGGGNTIYF
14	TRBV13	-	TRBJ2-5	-	TGTGCCAGCAGTACGGGGGAGCGCAGGGAGACCCAGTACTTC	CASSTGERRETQYF
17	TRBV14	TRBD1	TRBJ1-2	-	TGTGCCAGCAGCCCACGGGACAGGATACAAACTAACTATGGCTACACCTTC	CASSPRDRIQTNYGYTF
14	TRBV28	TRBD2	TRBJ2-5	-	TGTGCCAGCAAACTAGCGGGAGCGGAGGAGACCCAGTACTTC	CASKLAGAEETQYF
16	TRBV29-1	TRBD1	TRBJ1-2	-	TGCAGCGTTGACCGGACAGGGGGCGCCGCTAACTATGGCTACACCTTC	CSVDRTGGAANYGYTF
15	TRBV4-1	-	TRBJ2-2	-	TGCGCCAGCAGCCAACCTGGACAGAACACCGGGGAGCTGTTTTTT	CASSQPGQNTGELFF
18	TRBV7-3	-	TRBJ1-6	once	TGTGCCAGCAGCTTAACCCCCCCGTCGAGCTCCTATAATTCACCCCTCCACTTT	CASSLTPPSSSYNSPLHF
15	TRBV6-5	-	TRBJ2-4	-	TGTGCCAGCAGTCCAACAGGGAACCCCGAAAACATTCAGTACTTC	CASSPTGNPENIQYF
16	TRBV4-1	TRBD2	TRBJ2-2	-	TGCGCCAGCAGCCAAGTCGGAGGGAGGGACACCGGGGAGCTGTTTTTT	CASSQVGGRDTGELFF
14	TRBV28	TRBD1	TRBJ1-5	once	TGTGCCAGCAGTACAGGGGGAGGCAATCAGCCCCAGCATTTT	CASSTGGGNQPQHF
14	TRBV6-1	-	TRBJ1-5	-	TGTGCCAGCAGTGCAGGCCAGGCTCAGCAGCCCCAGCATTTT	CASSAGQAQQPQHF
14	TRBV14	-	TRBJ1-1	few	TGTGCCAGCAGCCAAGACAGGTTGAACACTGAAGCTTTCTTT	CASSQDRLNTEAFF
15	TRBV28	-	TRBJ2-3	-	TGTGCCAGTATAAAGTATAGCGGTAGCACAGATACGCAGTATTTT	CASIKYSGSTDTQYF
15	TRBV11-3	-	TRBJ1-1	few	TGTGCCACCTCTCGTGGGAGTAGTATGAACACTGAAGCTTTCTTT	CATSRGSSMNTEAFF
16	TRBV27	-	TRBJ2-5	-	TGTGCCAGCAGTTTCGTTGGTCGGGGAGGCCAAGAGACCCAGTACTTC	CASSFVGRGGQETQYF
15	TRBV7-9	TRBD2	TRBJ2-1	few	TGTGCCAGCAGACGACTAGCGGGAGCTCACAATGAGCAGTTCTTC	CASRRLAGAHNEQFF
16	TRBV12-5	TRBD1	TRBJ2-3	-	TGTGCTAGTGGTTTGACGACAGGGGATGCAGCAGATACGCAGTATTTT	CASGLTTGDAADTQYF
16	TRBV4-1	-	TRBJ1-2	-	TGCGCCAGCAGCCAACCAAAAGAGGGTGGCTCCTATGGCTACACCTTC	CASSQPKEGGSYGYTF